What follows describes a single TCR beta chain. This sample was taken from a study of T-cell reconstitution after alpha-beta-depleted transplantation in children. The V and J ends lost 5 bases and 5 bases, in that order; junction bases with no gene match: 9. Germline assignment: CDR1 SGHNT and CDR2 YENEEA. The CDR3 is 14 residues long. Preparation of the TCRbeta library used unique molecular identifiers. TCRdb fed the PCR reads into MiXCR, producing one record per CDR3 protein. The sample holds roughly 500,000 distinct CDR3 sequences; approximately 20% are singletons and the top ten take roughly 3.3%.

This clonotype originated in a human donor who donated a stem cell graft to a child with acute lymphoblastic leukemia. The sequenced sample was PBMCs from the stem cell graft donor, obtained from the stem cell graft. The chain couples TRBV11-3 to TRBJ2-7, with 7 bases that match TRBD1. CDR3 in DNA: TGTGCCAGCAGCCGACGGAACAGGGGCGACGAGCAGTACTTC. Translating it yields CASSRRNRGDEQYF.